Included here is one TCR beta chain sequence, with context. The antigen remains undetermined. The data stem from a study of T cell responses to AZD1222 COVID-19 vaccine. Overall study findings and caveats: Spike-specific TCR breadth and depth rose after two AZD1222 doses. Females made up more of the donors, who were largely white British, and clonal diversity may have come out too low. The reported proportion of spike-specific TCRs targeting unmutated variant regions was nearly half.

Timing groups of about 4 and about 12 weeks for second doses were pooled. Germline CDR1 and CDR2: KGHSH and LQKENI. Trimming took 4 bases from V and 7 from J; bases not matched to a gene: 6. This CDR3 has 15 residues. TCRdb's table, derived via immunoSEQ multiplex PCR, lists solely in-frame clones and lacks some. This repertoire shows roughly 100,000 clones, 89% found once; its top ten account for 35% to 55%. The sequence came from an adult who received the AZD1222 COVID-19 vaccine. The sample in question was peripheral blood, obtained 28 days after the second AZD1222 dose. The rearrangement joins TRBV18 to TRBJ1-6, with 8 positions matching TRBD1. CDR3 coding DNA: TGTGCCAGCTCACGAACAGGGGACAGGAATTCACCCCTCCACTTT. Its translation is CASSRTGDRNSPLHF.